This T cell receptor beta chain is from a study of T cell changes during pregnancy in multiple sclerosis. Generated by immunoSEQ multiplex PCR, the TCRdb table keeps only in-frame clones and is missing some. This table has tens of thousands of clones, 75% to 95% appearing once. The sample was CD4+ T cells from peripheral blood mononuclear cells, taken in the second trimester of pregnancy. The source of this sequence is a female donor with multiple sclerosis, enrolled in a pregnancy study.

CDR3 protein: CSGAGTGWASNTGELFF. The CDR3 DNA sequence: TGCAGCGGGGCGGGGACAGGGTGGGCTTCGAACACCGGGGAGCTGTTTTTT. The genes are TRBV29-1 and TRBJ2-2, with 9 bases identical to TRBD1. From germline, CDR1 is SQVTM and CDR2 ANQGSEA. The V and J ends lost 7 bases and 0 bases, in that order; junction bases with no gene match: 12. The CDR3 spans 17 residues.